The rows below give T cell receptor beta chains drawn from one sample of a study of blood T cell repertoires in COVID-19. Assay: immunoSEQ multiplex PCR; the TCRdb copy retains only in-frame clones and omits some. The sample contains 400,000 to 450,000 clones, 88% of which appear only once. Specimen: peripheral blood. Receptors originate from a woman aged 50 to 60 with COVID-19, enrolled during active disease. The CDR3 runs from the conserved cysteine through the conserved F or W.

v_call cdr3_aa
TRBV5-1 CASSLVGLATDEQFF
TRBV28 CASSTSSYEQYF
TRBV3-1/TRBV3-2 CASSQDWEGESNTEAFF
TRBV6-5 CASSLDRDSSPLHF
TRBV12-3/TRBV12-4 CASSWSVRTEAFF
TRBV5-6 CASSPGGGPLSTEAFF
TRBV12-3/TRBV12-4 CASRRQGDTEAFF
TRBV29-1 CSVLETATNEKLFF
TRBV4-2 CASSPPDSSNEKLFF
TRBV24-1 CATSETPGGGLTDTQYF
TRBV5-1 CASSPRFAEAGGELFF
TRBV2 CASSDMSSSYEQYF
TRBV19 CASSIGTPQGDTQYF
TRBV2 CASSVRGLRYGYTF
TRBV2 CASSVFSGANVLTF
TRBV3-1/TRBV3-2 CASSQLATNEKLFF
TRBV5-8 CASSLFQGTNYGYTF
TRBV2 CASRDTWGSYEQYF
TRBV4-1 CASSQDRGSGLYEQYF
TRBV5-1 CASSLKGEGYGYTF
TRBV14 CASSKRLDAYTDTQYF
TRBV3-1/TRBV3-2 CASSPGTAFNSPLHF
TRBV12-3/TRBV12-4 CASKSGSHQPQHF
TRBV9 CASSVGVSTNEKLFF
TRBV20-1 CSASFLGPGNPEAFF
TRBV24-1 CATRRHGGTEAFF
TRBV1 CTSRQGYNYGYTF
TRBV18 CASSWTGEDTQYF
TRBV10-1 CASRVEGPGANVLTF
TRBV6-5 CASRNQGATEAFF
TRBV4-2 CASSQARTGRSEKLFF
TRBV7-9 CASSPRTASKNSYEQYF
TRBV13 CASSLTGFNEKLFF
TRBV13 CASSLGPGTQREKLFF
TRBV9 CASSVDHTGFDGYTF
TRBV6-5 CASSYSGGRVDYTF
TRBV24-1 CATSGGDYGYTF
TRBV5-1 CASSLGLQATEAFF
TRBV9 CASTSSGANVLTF
TRBV6-6 CASRYTDTQYF
TRBV28 CASSLWVRGTGELFF
TRBV5-4 CASSDQTGGYNSPLHF
TRBV3-1/TRBV3-2 CASSQHGQDGYTF
TRBV11-2 CASSLVAGGLGTQYF
TRBV4-2 CASSQVGLTGTNEKLFF
TRBV15 CATSRRGAPNYGYTF
TRBV2 CASSSRDMNTEAFF
TRBV28 CASSLPPASGQPYGYTF
TRBV6-6 CASSFPVRSSNYGYTF
TRBV6-1 CASSELLRGGQGYTF
TRBV12-5 CASGPVAGETQYF
TRBV30 CAWQYGLNTEAFF
TRBV5-4 CASSLDDAMGVDYGYTF
TRBV7-8 CASSSRRAPDGQGEVGYTF
TRBV15 CATSRGSGLEAFF
TRBV3-1/TRBV3-2 CASSQVGRSTEAFF
TRBV15 CATSRDRSGELFF
TRBV7-2 CASSLGDRDPETQYF
TRBV4-1 CASSQDGTVSGNTIYF